Below are 13 T cell receptor beta chains sequenced from a single sample in a study of early stage breast cancer tumors. Profiled with immunoSEQ multiplex PCR; TCRdb holds only in-frame clones, not every one. The data show roughly 30,000 clones, roughly four fifths seen once. The sequencing sample was made of breast tumor tissue. These receptor sequences come from a person aged 25 to 39 with breast cancer.

The V and J genes are TRBV5-1 and TRBJ2-4; D is unresolved. Germline assignment: CDR1 SGHRS and CDR2 YFSETQ. The germline V and J ends were trimmed by 0 bases and 3 bases, with 13 bases remaining between them. CDR3 length: 16 amino acids. As DNA, the CDR3 is TGCGCCAGCAGCTTGGAGGCCGGCAGTAGCAAAAACATTCAGTACTTC. It codes for CASSLEAGSSKNIQYF.

The chain employs TRBV27 and TRBJ2-5; unclear D gene. Per the germline V gene, CDR1 is MNHEY and CDR2 is SMNVEV (reference sequence). Trimming took 3 bases from V and 4 from J, leaving 15 bases between them. CDR3 length: 15 residues. As DNA, the CDR3 is TGTGCCAGCAGTTTGAGTGGCTGGGTCGGAGAGACCCAGTACTTC. Translating gives CASSLSGWVGETQYF.

The chain carries TRBV11-2 and TRBJ2-1; 7 bases fit TRBD2. V was pared by 9 bases and J by 4 bases, with 18 bases of the junction left unmatched. The CDR3 spans 17 residues. Germline V lookup: CDR1 SGHAT, CDR2 FQNNGV. The CDR3, as DNA: TGTGCCAGTAGTACCCGATCGGGGAGCGGGGAGTACAATGAGCAGTTCTTC. Translated: CASSTRSGSGEYNEQFF.

This clone appeared a few times. The chain joins TRBV7-9 to TRBJ2-1, with 7 bases identical to TRBD2. Germline CDR1 and CDR2: SEHNR and FQNEAQ (reference sequence). V dropped 6 bases and J dropped 8; count of bases not matched to a gene: 10. The CDR3 consists of 14 residues. In DNA, the CDR3 is TGTGCCAGCAGGTCGTCACTAGCGATCGATGAGCAGTTCTTC. Translating gives CASRSSLAIDEQFF.

The chain has TRBV5-4 and TRBJ2-7, with D unclear. Germline lookup yields CDR1 SGHNT and CDR2 YYREEE (reference sequence). V lost 1 base, J lost 6 bases, and 8 bases lay in between. This CDR3 contains 12 residues. The CDR3 reads CASSLPMSEQYF. The CDR3 region has the DNA TGTGCCAGCAGCTTGCCGATGAGCGAGCAGTACTTC.

This rearrangement joins TRBV12-5 to TRBJ2-5, with D perhaps matching TRBD1 (5 bases). Germline V gives CDR1 LGHNT, CDR2 FRNRAP. Trimming pared 1 base from V and 4 bases from J, leaving 19 bases between. This CDR3 contains 17 residues. The CDR3 region is CASGLGPGSNWGETQYF. CDR3 nucleotides: TGTGCTAGTGGTTTGGGGCCAGGGTCGAACTGGGGAGAGACCCAGTACTTC.

This sequence joins TRBV5-1 and TRBJ1-5; possibly TRBD1 for D (5 bases). V lost 0 bases and J lost 6, with 10 bases in between. Germline V gene data show CDR1 as SGHRS and CDR2 as YFSETQ. There are 14 residues in the CDR3. The CDR3 bases are TGCGCCAGCAGCTTGGGGCAGGGCACTCAGCCCCAGCATTTT. Its translation is CASSLGQGTQPQHF.

V gene TRBV30 combines with J gene TRBJ2-7; 12 nucleotides match TRBD2. Per germline, CDR1 GTSNPN and CDR2 SVGIG (reference sequence). V shed 4 bases and J 0 bases; nucleotides not matched to a gene: 16. The length of the CDR3 is 19 residues. The DNA for the CDR3 is TGTGCCTGGAACGACCCAGGGCTAGCGGGAGGGGGAAGCTCCTACGAGCAGTACTTC. As protein: CAWNDPGLAGGGSSYEQYF.

V gene TRBV6-1 combines with J gene TRBJ1-2, with TRBD1 identical over 9 bases. Germline loops: CDR1 MNHNS, CDR2 SASEGT. Germline trimming cut 8 bases from V and 5 bases from J; bases unmatched to any gene: 6. This CDR3 is built from 13 residues. CDR3 region: CASSGQGTYGYTF. The CDR3 DNA is TGTGCCAGCTCGGGACAGGGTACATATGGCTACACCTTC.

This clone was observed a handful of times. V gene TRBV11-3 combines with J gene TRBJ2-5; 10 bases fit TRBD2. This CDR3 has 16 amino acids. Germline CDR1 SGHNT, CDR2 YENEEA. The J segment lost 1 base and the V segment lost 7 bases, leaving 9 bases of the junction unmatched. For the CDR3, the DNA is TGTGCCAGCACAGGGACTAGCGCATTCGTCCAAGAGACCCAGTACTTC. Amino acids: CASTGTSAFVQETQYF.

V gene TRBV5-6 combines with J gene TRBJ1-1; D not certain. Germline V lookup: CDR1 SGHDT, CDR2 YYEEEE. The CDR3 has 13 residues. V lost 0 bases and J 12 bases, leaving 15 bases between the germline ends. Here the CDR3 reads CASSLVSAPVSFF. DNA for the CDR3: TGTGCCAGCAGCTTGGTGTCCGCCCCGGTATCTTTCTTT.

This sequence joins TRBV11-2 and TRBJ1-1; D is uncertain. Germline CDR1 reads SGHAT; CDR2 reads FQNNGV. V shed 1 base and J shed 3 bases, with 9 bases lying between them. This CDR3 comprises 14 residues. The CDR3 coding sequence is TGTGCCAGCAGCTTAGGATATTCACACACTGAAGCTTTCTTT. Its protein product is CASSLGYSHTEAFF.

The chain joins TRBV2 to TRBJ1-2; tentatively, D is TRBD1 (5 bases). Per the germline V gene, CDR1 is SNHLY and CDR2 is FYNNEI. The CDR3 runs to 15 residues. Trimming took off 6 bases at V and 4 bases at J, with 18 bases between the two ends. In DNA form, the CDR3 reads TGTGCCAGCAGCCGGGACCTTGCTCACGTCTATGGCTACACCTTC. Translation gives CASSRDLAHVYGYTF.